The text below deals with one TCR beta chain. What it binds is not known. Reverse transcribed after extraction, RNA yielded cDNA as the sequencing template. TCRdb's copy holds only in-frame clones and misses some; the assay was immunoSEQ multiplex PCR. The sample holds about 190,000 clones, over 60% seen once. CDR1 and CDR2 from the germline V gene are MNHEY and SVGAGI. CDR3 length: 14 residues. Trimming left V 6 bases short and J 6 bases short, with 18 bases between. This sample is part of a study of CD8+ T cells in alopecia areata. Points from the study as a whole: For lesional scalp, especially alopecia totalis/universalis, clonality was higher than in normal scalp.

Treatment here: oral pan-JAK inhibitor, 5-10 mg twice daily. Lesional scalp punch biopsies and peripheral blood came from alopecia areata patients. Sequences were derived from CD4+ T cells sorted from blood, sampled at week 4, from a patient treated with tofacitinib. This TCR derives from a human donor with alopecia areata. The genes are TRBV6-5 and TRBJ2-7; D is ambiguous. The CDR3 protein is CASRSSGPSSEQYF. For the CDR3, the DNA is TGTGCCAGCAGATCTAGTGGGCCCTCGAGCGAGCAGTACTTC.